The present entry profiles one TCR beta chain with its context. The target antigen is unknown. Using RNA template, CDR3s of TCR alpha and beta were amplified with iRepertoire arm-PCR. TCRdb used MiXCR to reprocess the multiplex PCR reads, holding one entry per CDR3 protein. The sample shows about 380,000 distinct CDR3 sequences, 41% of them seen only once. The sample originates from a study of glioma-infiltrating T cells. Looking at the study overall: Dexamethasone exposure before glioma surgery was limited to six or fewer days. Overall study findings and caveats: Gliomas, especially low-grade, showed above-expected tissue-blood divergence; non-neoplastic patients showed below. Signature shared blood CDR3 motifs were enriched in low-divergence and depleted in high-divergence patients.

The CDR3 extends over 13 amino acids. CDR1 is MDHEN and CDR2 is SYDVKM in the germline V gene. V lost 7 bases to trimming and J lost 6 bases; unmatched junction nucleotides: 4. The chain combines TRBV28 with TRBJ1-1, with 11 bases fitting TRBD1. The clonotype was recovered from a human donor with low-grade glioma or glioblastoma, undergoing nonglioma brain surgery, or in good health (not recorded which). The sample taken for sequencing was glioma tissue, nonneoplastic brain tissue, or PBMCs (not recorded which). The CDR3 DNA reads TGTGCCAGCACCGGACAGGGGGCTCCTGAAGCTTTCTTT. Its translation: CASTGQGAPEAFF.